The rows below give T cell receptor beta chains drawn from one sample of a study of blood T cell repertoires in COVID-19. The table came from immunoSEQ multiplex PCR; TCRdb's copy has only in-frame clones and leaves some out. Of around 100,000 clones listed, less than 95% are singletons. Sequencing input: peripheral blood. The receptors originated from a man aged 45-65 years with acute or convalescent COVID-19. Both conserved end residues are part of each CDR3. D genes are given only for firm matches. Rows give clone size only sometimes, using once, few, many, or a class for an expanded clone.

v_gene,abundance,d_gene,j_gene,CDR3nt,CDR3aa
TRBV10-3,NA,NA,TRBJ1-3,TGTGCCATCAGTGAGAGGGGGGGGACGGCCTCTGGAAACACCATATATTTT,CAISERGGTASGNTIYF
TRBV9,NA,NA,TRBJ1-3,TGTGCCAGCAGCTTAGGAGAGCCTGGAAACACCATATATTTT,CASSLGEPGNTIYF
TRBV29-1,few,NA,TRBJ1-2,TGCAGCGTTGCGATTGTCCGGGGGACGACTAACTATGGCTACACCTTC,CSVAIVRGTTNYGYTF
TRBV27,NA,NA,TRBJ1-1,TGTGCCAGCAGCCGAAACCGAGACACTGAAGCTTTCTTT,CASSRNRDTEAFF
TRBV5-4,NA,TRBD2,TRBJ2-2,TGTGCCAGCAGCTTCCCGGGAGGGAACACCGGGGAGCTGTTTTTT,CASSFPGGNTGELFF
TRBV6-5,NA,TRBD1,TRBJ1-2,TGTGCCAGCAGAAGCATTGACAGGGTCTTCTATGGCTACACCTTC,CASRSIDRVFYGYTF
TRBV2,NA,NA,TRBJ2-7,TGTGCCAGCATCCGGGATCAACTCTACGAGCAGTACTTC,CASIRDQLYEQYF
TRBV7-2,NA,TRBD1,TRBJ1-1,TGTGCCAGCAGCTTATCTCACAGGGGCCCAAAAACGAACACTGAAGCTTTCTTT,CASSLSHRGPKTNTEAFF
TRBV19,NA,TRBD1,TRBJ2-3,TGTGCCAGCGGGACAGGGGGCACAGATACGCAGTATTTT,CASGTGGTDTQYF
TRBV6-4,NA,NA,TRBJ2-1,TGTGCCAGCGCAATCGGGATTCACAATGAGCAGTTCTTC,CASAIGIHNEQFF
TRBV15,NA,TRBD1,TRBJ2-7,TGTGCCACCAGCAGAGATCGGGACAGGGGGCCCCACGAGCAGTACTTC,CATSRDRDRGPHEQYF
TRBV19,NA,NA,TRBJ2-1,TGTGCCAGTAGTCGCGGGGACTCCAATGAGCAGTTCTTC,CASSRGDSNEQFF
TRBV7-2,NA,TRBD1,TRBJ1-6,TGTGCCAGCAGCTTCCCTCGGGGACAGGCTAACTCCTATAATTCACCCCTCCACTTT,CASSFPRGQANSYNSPLHF
TRBV11-2,NA,NA,TRBJ2-2,TGTGCCAGCAGCAAAACACAGGACGGGGAGCTGTTTTTT,CASSKTQDGELFF
TRBV7-8,NA,NA,TRBJ2-7,TGTGCCAGCAGCTTGGGCCCGGGACAACTCTACGAGCAGTACTTC,CASSLGPGQLYEQYF